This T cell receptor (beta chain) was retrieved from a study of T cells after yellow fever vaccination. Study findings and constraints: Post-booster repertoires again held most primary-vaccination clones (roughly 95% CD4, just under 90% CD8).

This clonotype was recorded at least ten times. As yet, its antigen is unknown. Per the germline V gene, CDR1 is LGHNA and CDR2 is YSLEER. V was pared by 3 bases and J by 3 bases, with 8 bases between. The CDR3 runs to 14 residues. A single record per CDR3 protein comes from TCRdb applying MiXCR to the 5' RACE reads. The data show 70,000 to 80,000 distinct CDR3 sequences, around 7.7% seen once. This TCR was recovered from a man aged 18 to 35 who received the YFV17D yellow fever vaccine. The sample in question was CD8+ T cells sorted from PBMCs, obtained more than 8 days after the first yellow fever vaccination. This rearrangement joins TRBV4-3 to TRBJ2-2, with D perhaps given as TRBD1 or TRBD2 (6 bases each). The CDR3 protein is CASSQGGDTGELFF. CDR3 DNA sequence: TGCGCCAGCAGCCAGGGGGGCGACACCGGGGAGCTGTTTTTT.